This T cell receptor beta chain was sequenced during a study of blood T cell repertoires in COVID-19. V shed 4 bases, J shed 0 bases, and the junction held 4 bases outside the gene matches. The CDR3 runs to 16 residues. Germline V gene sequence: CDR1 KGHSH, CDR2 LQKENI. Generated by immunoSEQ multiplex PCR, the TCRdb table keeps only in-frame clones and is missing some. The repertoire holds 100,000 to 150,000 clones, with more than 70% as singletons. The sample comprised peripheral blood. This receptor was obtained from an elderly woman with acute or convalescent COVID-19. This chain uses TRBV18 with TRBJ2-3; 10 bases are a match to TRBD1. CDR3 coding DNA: TGTGCCAGCTCACGAGGGACAGGGGTTAGCACAGATACGCAGTATTTT. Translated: CASSRGTGVSTDTQYF.